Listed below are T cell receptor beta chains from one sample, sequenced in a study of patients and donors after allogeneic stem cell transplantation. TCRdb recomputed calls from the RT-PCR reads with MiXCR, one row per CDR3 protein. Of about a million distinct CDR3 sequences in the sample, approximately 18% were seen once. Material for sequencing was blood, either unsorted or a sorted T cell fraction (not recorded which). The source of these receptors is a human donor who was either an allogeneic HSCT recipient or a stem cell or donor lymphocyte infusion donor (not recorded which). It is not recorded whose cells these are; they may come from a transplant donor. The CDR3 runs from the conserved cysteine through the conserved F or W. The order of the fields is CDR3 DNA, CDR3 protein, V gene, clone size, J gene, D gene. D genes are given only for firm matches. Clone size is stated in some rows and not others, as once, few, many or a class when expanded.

DNA: TGTGCCAGCAGTGGGGACAGGGTACCAGATACGCAGTATTTT
CDR3: CASSGDRVPDTQYF
V: TRBV6-1
size: few
J: TRBJ2-3
D: TRBD1

DNA: TGTGCCAGCAGTTACCCGACAGGGGGTGAGCAGTACTTC
CDR3: CASSYPTGGEQYF
V: TRBV6-5
size: NA
J: TRBJ2-7
D: TRBD1

DNA: TGTGCCAGCAGCGCGTCGACAGGCACCTCTGGGGCCAACGTCCTGACTTTC
CDR3: CASSASTGTSGANVLTF
V: TRBV9
size: NA
J: TRBJ2-6
D: NA

DNA: TGCAGTGCTAGGCCGGGGGGGAATTCACCCCTCCACTTT
CDR3: CSARPGGNSPLHF
V: TRBV20-1
size: NA
J: TRBJ1-6
D: NA

DNA: TGTGCCAGCAGCGCCATAACCGGGACTAGCGGGAGCTTCTACGAGCAGTACTTC
CDR3: CASSAITGTSGSFYEQYF
V: TRBV7-6
size: few
J: TRBJ2-7
D: TRBD2

DNA: TGCAGTGCTAGAGATTCGGGCAGCAGCACTGAAGCTTTCTTT
CDR3: CSARDSGSSTEAFF
V: TRBV20-1
size: NA
J: TRBJ1-1
D: NA

DNA: TGCGCCAGCAGCTTGCAGGGGCCGGGAGATGGCTACACCTTC
CDR3: CASSLQGPGDGYTF
V: TRBV5-1
size: NA
J: TRBJ1-2
D: NA

DNA: TGCGCCAGCAGCCAAGATCGGGGAACAGCTGAAGCTTTCTTT
CDR3: CASSQDRGTAEAFF
V: TRBV4-3
size: few
J: TRBJ1-1
D: NA

DNA: TGTGCTAGTGGTTTGACCAGTCCCCTGGAGCAGTACTTC
CDR3: CASGLTSPLEQYF
V: TRBV12-5
size: NA
J: TRBJ2-7
D: NA

DNA: TGTGCCAGCAGCTCTCCGGTGAGACTAGCTGGGGGACCCAATGAGCAGTTCTTC
CDR3: CASSSPVRLAGGPNEQFF
V: TRBV12-3/TRBV12-4
size: NA
J: TRBJ2-1
D: TRBD2

DNA: TGCAGTGCTAGAGATCGGGGGTGGTACAATGAGCAGTTCTTC
CDR3: CSARDRGWYNEQFF
V: TRBV20-1
size: few
J: TRBJ2-1
D: NA

DNA: TGTGCCAGCAGTCGGCTAGCTCAAGAGACCCAGTACTTC
CDR3: CASSRLAQETQYF
V: TRBV12-3/TRBV12-4
size: many
J: TRBJ2-5
D: NA

DNA: TGCAGTGCTAGTTTGAGAACGGCTGGAAACACCATATATTTT
CDR3: CSASLRTAGNTIYF
V: TRBV20-1
size: NA
J: TRBJ1-3
D: NA

DNA: TGCAGTGCTAGAGAATTAGGGGAAGCTTTCTTT
CDR3: CSARELGEAFF
V: TRBV20-1
size: NA
J: TRBJ1-1
D: NA

DNA: TGCAGTGCTAGGCACAACCCATGGGACAGTTACAATGAGCAGTTCTTC
CDR3: CSARHNPWDSYNEQFF
V: TRBV20-1
size: NA
J: TRBJ2-1
D: TRBD1

DNA: TGTGCCAGCTCACCTCAAAACATTCAGTACTTC
CDR3: CASSPQNIQYF
V: TRBV7-9
size: many
J: TRBJ2-4
D: NA

DNA: TGTGCCATCTCCCCAAAAAGCTCCTACAATGAGCAGTTCTTC
CDR3: CAISPKSSYNEQFF
V: TRBV2
size: NA
J: TRBJ2-1
D: NA

DNA: TGTGCCAGCAGTGAAAGGGAGGGCAGAACTACGCAGTATTTT
CDR3: CASSEREGRTTQYF
V: TRBV2
size: once
J: TRBJ2-3
D: TRBD2

DNA: TGTGCCAGCTCACCCGGGACAGGACTTATCTACGAGCAGTACTTC
CDR3: CASSPGTGLIYEQYF
V: TRBV12-3/TRBV12-4
size: few
J: TRBJ2-7
D: TRBD1

DNA: TGTGCCAGCGCAGGCAGGAGGACGAACACCGGGGAGCTGTTTTTT
CDR3: CASAGRRTNTGELFF
V: TRBV6-1
size: NA
J: TRBJ2-2
D: NA

DNA: TGTGCCAGCAGCCAAGAGAATCTTGCGGTCGACTATGGCTACACCTTC
CDR3: CASSQENLAVDYGYTF
V: TRBV4-2
size: few
J: TRBJ1-2
D: NA

DNA: TGTGCCAGCAGCCAAGGTCTGGAATACTATGGCTACACCTTC
CDR3: CASSQGLEYYGYTF
V: TRBV3-1
size: few
J: TRBJ1-2
D: NA

DNA: TGTGCCAGCAGCTTACGAGGGGCGCAGGGAAACACCATATATTTT
CDR3: CASSLRGAQGNTIYF
V: TRBV7-2
size: few
J: TRBJ1-3
D: NA

DNA: TGTGCCACCAGCAGAGCGGGACCTCTTAGGCCCCAAGAGACCCAGTACTTC
CDR3: CATSRAGPLRPQETQYF
V: TRBV15
size: NA
J: TRBJ2-5
D: NA

DNA: TGTGCCAGCAGTGTCGGGACTTGGCAGTACTTC
CDR3: CASSVGTWQYF
V: TRBV12-3/TRBV12-4
size: many
J: TRBJ2-7
D: NA

DNA: TGTGCCATCAGTGAGCAACCCAGGGGGGGAGAGACCCAGTACTTC
CDR3: CAISEQPRGGETQYF
V: TRBV10-3
size: few
J: TRBJ2-5
D: NA

DNA: TGTGCCAGCAGAGGCGGGACCGAGCAGTACTTC
CDR3: CASRGGTEQYF
V: TRBV6-5
size: few
J: TRBJ2-7
D: NA

DNA: TGTGCCAGCTCACCTCCGGGTAGCTGGTCATCCAATGAGCAGTTCTTC
CDR3: CASSPPGSWSSNEQFF
V: TRBV18
size: NA
J: TRBJ2-1
D: NA

DNA: TGTGCCAGCAGTAGACAGGGAACGGTGAACACTGAAGCTTTCTTT
CDR3: CASSRQGTVNTEAFF
V: TRBV6-1
size: few
J: TRBJ1-1
D: TRBD1

DNA: TGTGCCAGCAGCTTTGGGAGATCCCTTAGGGGGAACACTGAAGCTTTCTTT
CDR3: CASSFGRSLRGNTEAFF
V: TRBV5-5
size: NA
J: TRBJ1-1
D: NA

DNA: TGTGCCACCAGCATAACAGCGAATGAGCAGTTCTTC
CDR3: CATSITANEQFF
V: TRBV24-1
size: few
J: TRBJ2-1
D: NA

DNA: TGTGCCAGCAGCTTAAACTTAGCCAAAAACATTCAGTACTTC
CDR3: CASSLNLAKNIQYF
V: TRBV7-9
size: many
J: TRBJ2-4
D: NA

DNA: TGCAGCGTTGTGTCAGCAGGGGCTGAAGCTTTCTTT
CDR3: CSVVSAGAEAFF
V: TRBV29-1
size: few
J: TRBJ1-1
D: NA

DNA: TGTGCCAGCAGCGAACCCTCGACAGGGAGCGAGCAGTACTTC
CDR3: CASSEPSTGSEQYF
V: TRBV5-6
size: NA
J: TRBJ2-7
D: TRBD1

DNA: TGTGCCAGCCTCGCCCAGGACAGACCCTATGGCTACACCTTC
CDR3: CASLAQDRPYGYTF
V: TRBV28
size: few
J: TRBJ1-2
D: NA